This T cell receptor beta chain comes out of a study of control samples from healthy donors and cancer patients. In its sample, this clone was seen a few times. Germline V gene sequence: CDR1 SQVTM, CDR2 ANQGSEA. Losses at the gene ends were 7 bases for V and 4 bases for J; bases not matched to a gene: 7. The CDR3 contains 13 residues. Repertoires were generated with immunoSEQ multiplex PCR, while TCRdb's copy carries only in-frame clones and drops some. The sample includes some 130,000 clones, more than 80% of them seen just once. This chain links TRBV29-1 with TRBJ2-7; 10 bases are shared with TRBD1. The receptor's source is a man in his late teens or twenties in good health. Source material: blood. This CDR3 reads CSAAPGQGYEQYF. The CDR3 DNA sequence: TGCAGCGCCGCTCCGGGACAGGGGTACGAGCAGTACTTC.